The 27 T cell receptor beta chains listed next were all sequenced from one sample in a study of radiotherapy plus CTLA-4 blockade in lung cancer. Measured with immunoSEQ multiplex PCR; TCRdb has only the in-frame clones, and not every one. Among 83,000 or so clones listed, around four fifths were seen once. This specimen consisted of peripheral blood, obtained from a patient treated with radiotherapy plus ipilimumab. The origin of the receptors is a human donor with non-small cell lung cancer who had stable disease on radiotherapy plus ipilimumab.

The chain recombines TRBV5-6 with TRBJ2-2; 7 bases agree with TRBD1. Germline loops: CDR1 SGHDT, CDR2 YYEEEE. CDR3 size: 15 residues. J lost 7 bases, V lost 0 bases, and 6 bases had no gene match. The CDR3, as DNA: TGTGCCAGCAGCTTGGCCAAGGGGGCAGTCGGGGAGCTGTTTTTT. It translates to CASSLAKGAVGELFF.

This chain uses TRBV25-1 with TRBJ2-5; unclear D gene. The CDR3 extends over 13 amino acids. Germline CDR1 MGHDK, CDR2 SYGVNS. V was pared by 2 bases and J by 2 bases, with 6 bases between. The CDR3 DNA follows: TGTGCCAGCAGTGAAGGGTATCAAGAGACCCAGTACTTC. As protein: CASSEGYQETQYF.

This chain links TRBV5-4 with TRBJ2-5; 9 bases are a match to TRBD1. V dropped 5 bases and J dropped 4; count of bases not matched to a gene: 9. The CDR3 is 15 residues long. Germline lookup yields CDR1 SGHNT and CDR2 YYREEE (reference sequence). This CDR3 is CASSRETGGSETQYF. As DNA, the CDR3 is TGTGCCAGCAGTAGAGAAACAGGGGGCTCAGAGACCCAGTACTTC. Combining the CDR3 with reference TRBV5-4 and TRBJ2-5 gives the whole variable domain ETGVTQSPTHLIKTRGQQVTLRCSSQSGHNTVSWYQQALGQGPQFIFQYYREEENGRGNFPPRFSGLQFPNYSSELNVNALELDDSALYLCASSRETGGSETQYFGPGTRLLVL.

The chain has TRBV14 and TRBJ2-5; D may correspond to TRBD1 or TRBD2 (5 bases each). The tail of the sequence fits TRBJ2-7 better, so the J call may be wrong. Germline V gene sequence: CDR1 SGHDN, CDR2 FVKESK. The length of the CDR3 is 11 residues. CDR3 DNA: TGTGCCAGCAGGCAGAGGGGCGAGCAGTACTTC. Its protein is CASRQRGEQYF.

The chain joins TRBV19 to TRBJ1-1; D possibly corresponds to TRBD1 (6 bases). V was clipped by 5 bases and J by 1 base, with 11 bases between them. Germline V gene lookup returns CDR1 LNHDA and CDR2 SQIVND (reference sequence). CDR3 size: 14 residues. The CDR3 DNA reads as TGTGCCAGTAGTGCACAGGGCCGGAACACTGAAGCTTTCTTT. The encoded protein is CASSAQGRNTEAFF.

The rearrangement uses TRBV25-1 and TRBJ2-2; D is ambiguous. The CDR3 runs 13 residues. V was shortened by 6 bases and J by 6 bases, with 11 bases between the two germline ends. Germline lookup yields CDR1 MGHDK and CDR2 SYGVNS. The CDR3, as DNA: TGTGCCAGCAGGGACCGCCGGGCCGGGGAGCTGTTTTTT. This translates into CASRDRRAGELFF.

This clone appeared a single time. Here the CDR3 DNA reads TGCGCCAGCAGATCCGGGACAGGGAATCAGCCCCAGCATTTT. It specifies CASRSGTGNQPQHF. This chain connects TRBV5-1 to TRBJ1-5, with 9 bases fitting TRBD1. CDR1 is SGHRS and CDR2 is YFSETQ in the germline V gene. V lost 5 bases, J lost 4 bases, and 4 bases stayed unmatched. The CDR3 contains 14 residues.

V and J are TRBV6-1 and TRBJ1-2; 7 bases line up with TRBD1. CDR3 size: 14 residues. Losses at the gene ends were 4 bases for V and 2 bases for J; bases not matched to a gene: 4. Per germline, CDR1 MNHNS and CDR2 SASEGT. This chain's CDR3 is CASSVQQGNYGYTF. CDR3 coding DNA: TGTGCCAGCAGTGTTCAACAGGGGAACTATGGCTACACCTTC.

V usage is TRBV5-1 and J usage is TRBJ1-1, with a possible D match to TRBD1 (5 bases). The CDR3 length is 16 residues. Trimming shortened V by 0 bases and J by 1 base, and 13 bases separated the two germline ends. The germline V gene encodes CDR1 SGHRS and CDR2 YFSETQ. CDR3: CASSLGLGVQNTEAFF. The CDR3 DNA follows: TGCGCCAGCAGCTTGGGATTGGGGGTCCAGAACACTGAAGCTTTCTTT. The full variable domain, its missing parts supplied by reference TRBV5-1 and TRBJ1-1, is KAGVTQTPRYLIKTRGQQVTLSCSPISGHRSVSWYQQTPGQGLQFLFEYFSETQRNKGNFPGRFSGRQFSNSRSEMNVSTLELGDSALYLCASSLGLGVQNTEAFFGQGTRLTVV.

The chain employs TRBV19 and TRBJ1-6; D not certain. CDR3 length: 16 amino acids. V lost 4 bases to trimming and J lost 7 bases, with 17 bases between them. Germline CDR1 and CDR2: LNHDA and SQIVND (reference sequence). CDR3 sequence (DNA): TGTGCCAGTAGTACTCTCCTCGTGGGAGCGAATTCACCCCTCCACTTT. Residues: CASSTLLVGANSPLHF.

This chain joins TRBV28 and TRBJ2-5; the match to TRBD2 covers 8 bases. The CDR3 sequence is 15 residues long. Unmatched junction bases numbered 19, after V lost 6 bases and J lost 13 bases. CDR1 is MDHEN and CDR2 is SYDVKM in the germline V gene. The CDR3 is CASSFSGDFSYGVYF. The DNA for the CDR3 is TGTGCCAGCAGCTTTAGCGGGGACTTCAGTTACGGCGTGTACTTC.

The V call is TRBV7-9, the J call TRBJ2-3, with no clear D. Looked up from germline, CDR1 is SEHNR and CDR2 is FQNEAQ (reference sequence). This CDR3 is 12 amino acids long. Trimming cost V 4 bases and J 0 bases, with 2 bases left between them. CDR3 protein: CASSYSTDTQYF. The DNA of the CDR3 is TGTGCCAGCAGCTACAGCACAGATACGCAGTATTTT.

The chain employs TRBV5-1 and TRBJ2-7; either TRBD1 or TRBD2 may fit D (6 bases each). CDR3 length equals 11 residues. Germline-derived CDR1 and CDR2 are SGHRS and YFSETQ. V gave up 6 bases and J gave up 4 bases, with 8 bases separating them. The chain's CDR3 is CASKGGYEQYF. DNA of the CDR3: TGCGCCAGCAAGGGGGGATACGAGCAGTACTTC.

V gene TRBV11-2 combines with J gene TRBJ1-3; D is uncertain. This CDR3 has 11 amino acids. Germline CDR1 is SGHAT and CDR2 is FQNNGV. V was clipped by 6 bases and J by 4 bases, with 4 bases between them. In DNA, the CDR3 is TGTGCCAGCAGTGCGGGAAACACCATATATTTT. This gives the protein CASSAGNTIYF.

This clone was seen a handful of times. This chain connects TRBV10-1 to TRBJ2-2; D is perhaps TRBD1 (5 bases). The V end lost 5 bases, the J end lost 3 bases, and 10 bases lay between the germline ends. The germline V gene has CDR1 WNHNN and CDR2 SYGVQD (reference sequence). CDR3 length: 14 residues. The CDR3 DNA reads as TGCGCCAGCAGTATCGGCAGGGACACCGGGGAGCTGTTTTTT. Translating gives CASSIGRDTGELFF.

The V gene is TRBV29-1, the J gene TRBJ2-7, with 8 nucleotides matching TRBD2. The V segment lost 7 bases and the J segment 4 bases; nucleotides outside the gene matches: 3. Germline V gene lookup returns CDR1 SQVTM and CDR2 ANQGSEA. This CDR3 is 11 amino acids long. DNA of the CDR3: TGCAGCGCCCGGGAGGGGTACGAGCAGTACTTC. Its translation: CSAREGYEQYF.

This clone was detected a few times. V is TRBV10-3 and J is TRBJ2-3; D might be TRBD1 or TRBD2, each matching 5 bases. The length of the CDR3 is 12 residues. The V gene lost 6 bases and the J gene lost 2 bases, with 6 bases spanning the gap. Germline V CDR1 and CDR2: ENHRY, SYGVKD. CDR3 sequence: CAISGTTDTQYF. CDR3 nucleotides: TGTGCCATCAGCGGGACCACAGATACGCAGTATTTT.

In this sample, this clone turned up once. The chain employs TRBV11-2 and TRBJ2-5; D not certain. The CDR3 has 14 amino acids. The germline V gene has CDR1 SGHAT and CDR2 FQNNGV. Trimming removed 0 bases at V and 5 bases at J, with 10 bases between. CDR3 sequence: CASSLDLVGETQYF. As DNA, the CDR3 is TGTGCCAGCAGCTTAGATCTCGTGGGGGAGACCCAGTACTTC.

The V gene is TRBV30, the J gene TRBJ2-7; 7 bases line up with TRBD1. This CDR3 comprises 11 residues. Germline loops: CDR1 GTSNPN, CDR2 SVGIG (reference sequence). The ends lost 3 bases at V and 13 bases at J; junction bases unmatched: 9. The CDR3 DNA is TGTGCCTGGAGCGAGAGACAGGGTGCTTACTTC. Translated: CAWSERQGAYF.

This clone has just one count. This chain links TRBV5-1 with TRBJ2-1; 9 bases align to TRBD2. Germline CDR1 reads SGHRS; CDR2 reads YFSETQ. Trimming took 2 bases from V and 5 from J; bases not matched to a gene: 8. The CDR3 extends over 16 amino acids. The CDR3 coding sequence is TGCGCCAGCAGCTTCGGGCTTCTAGCGGGGCACAATGAGCAGTTCTTC. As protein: CASSFGLLAGHNEQFF. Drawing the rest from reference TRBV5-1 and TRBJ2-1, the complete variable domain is KAGVTQTPRYLIKTRGQQVTLSCSPISGHRSVSWYQQTPGQGLQFLFEYFSETQRNKGNFPGRFSGRQFSNSRSEMNVSTLELGDSALYLCASSFGLLAGHNEQFFGPGTRLTVL.

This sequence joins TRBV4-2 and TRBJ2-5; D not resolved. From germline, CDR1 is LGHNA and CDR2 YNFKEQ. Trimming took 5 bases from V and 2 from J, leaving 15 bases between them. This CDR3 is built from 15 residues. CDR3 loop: CASSKSYLSQETQYF. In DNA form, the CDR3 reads TGTGCCAGCAGCAAAAGTTACCTGTCACAAGAGACCCAGTACTTC.

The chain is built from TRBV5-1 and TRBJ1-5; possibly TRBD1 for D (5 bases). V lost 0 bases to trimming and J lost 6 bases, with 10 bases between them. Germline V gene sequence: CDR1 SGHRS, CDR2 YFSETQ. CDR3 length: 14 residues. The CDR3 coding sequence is TGCGCCAGCAGCTTGGTGGGGGGGTCTCAGCCCCAGCATTTT. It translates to CASSLVGGSQPQHF.

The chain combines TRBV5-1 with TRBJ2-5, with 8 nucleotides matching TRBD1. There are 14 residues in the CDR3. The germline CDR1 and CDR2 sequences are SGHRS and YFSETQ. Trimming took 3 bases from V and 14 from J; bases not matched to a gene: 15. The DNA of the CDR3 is TGCGCCAGCAGCTCGGCCAGGGGGCGGTATCAGGAATACTTC. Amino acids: CASSSARGRYQEYF.

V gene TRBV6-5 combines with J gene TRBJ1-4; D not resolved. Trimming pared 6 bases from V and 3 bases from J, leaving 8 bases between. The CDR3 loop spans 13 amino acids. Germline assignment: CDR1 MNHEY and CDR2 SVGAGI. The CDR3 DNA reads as TGTGCCAGCAGCCCTCGAGCTAATGAAAAACTGTTTTTT. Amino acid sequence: CASSPRANEKLFF.

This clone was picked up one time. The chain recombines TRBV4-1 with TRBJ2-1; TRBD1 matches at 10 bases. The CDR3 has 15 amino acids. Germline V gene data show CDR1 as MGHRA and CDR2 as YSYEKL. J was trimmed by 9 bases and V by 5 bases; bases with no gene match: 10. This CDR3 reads CASSVEGQGKGEQFF. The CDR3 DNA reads TGCGCCAGCAGCGTAGAGGGACAGGGGAAGGGTGAGCAGTTCTTC.

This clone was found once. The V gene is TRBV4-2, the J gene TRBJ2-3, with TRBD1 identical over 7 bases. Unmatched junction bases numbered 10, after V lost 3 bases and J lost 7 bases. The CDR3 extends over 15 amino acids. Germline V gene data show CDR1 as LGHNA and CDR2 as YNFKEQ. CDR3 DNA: TGTGCCAGCAGCCAGGACTTGGGACAGACTAATACGCAGTATTTT. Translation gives CASSQDLGQTNTQYF.

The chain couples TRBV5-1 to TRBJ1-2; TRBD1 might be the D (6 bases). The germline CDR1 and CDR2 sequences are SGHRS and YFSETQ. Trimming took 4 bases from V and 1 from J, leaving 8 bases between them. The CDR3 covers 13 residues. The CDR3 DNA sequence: TGCGCCAGCAGCCCGGACAGTAACTATGGCTACACCTTC. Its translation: CASSPDSNYGYTF.